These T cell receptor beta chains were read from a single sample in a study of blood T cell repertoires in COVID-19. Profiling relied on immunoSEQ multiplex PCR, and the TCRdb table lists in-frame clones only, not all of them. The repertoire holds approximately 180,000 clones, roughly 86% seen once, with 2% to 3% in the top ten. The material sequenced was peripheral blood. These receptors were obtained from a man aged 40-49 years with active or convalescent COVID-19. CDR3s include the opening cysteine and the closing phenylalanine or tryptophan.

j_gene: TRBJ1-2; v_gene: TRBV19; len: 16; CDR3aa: CASSNYREGMDYGYTF
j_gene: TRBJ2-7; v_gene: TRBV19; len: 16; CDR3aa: CASSRTGGPSSYEQYF
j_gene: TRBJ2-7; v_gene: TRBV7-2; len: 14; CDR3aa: CASSPSQGTYEQYF
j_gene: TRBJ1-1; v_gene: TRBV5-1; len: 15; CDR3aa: CASSLASTRSTEAFF
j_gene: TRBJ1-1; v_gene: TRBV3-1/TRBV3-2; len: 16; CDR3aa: CASSFPGQGVGTEAFF
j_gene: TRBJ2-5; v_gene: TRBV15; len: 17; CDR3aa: CATSTEGRGGPVETQYF
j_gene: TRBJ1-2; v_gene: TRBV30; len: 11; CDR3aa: CAWRDSVGYTF
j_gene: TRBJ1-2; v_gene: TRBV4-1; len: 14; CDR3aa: CASSQTQGDHGYTF
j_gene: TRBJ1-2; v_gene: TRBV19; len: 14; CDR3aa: CASSIVDRHYGYTF
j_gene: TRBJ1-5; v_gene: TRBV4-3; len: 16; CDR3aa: CASSQELYLSNQPQHF
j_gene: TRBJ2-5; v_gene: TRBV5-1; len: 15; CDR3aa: CASSPAMTGSETQYF
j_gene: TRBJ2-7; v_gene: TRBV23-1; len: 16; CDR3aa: CASSQSRWDRAYEQYF
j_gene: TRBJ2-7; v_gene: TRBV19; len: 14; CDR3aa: CASQPSWGDYEQYF
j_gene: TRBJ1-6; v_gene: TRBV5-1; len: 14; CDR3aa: CASSLDGGNSPLHF
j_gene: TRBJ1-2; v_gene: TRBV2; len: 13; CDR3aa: CASRGLEGYGYTF
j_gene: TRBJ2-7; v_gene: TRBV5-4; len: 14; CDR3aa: CASSKDRGLDEQYF
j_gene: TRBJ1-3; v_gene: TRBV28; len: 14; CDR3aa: CASRTTASGNTIYF
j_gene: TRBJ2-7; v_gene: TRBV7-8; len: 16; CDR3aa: CASSLGDRAISYEQYF
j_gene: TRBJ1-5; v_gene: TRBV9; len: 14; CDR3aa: CASSASDSNQPQHF
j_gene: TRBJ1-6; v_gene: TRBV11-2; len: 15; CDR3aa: CASSLEPGKVSPLHF
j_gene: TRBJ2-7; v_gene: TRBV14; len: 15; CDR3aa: CASSHLSGGTYEQYF
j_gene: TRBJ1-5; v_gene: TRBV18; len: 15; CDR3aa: CASSPTGGVHQPQHF
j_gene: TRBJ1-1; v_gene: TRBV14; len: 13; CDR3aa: CASSQDLRGSAFF
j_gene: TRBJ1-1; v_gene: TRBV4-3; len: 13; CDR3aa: CASSQDAGREAFF
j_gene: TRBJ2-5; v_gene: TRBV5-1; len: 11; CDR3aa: CASSLAETQYF
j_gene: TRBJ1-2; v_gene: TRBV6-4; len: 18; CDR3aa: CASSDLRDRGLFNYGYTF
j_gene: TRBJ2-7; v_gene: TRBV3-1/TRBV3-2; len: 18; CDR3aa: CASSQDSSGGFGSYEQYF
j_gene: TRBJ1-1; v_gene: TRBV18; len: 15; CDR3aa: CASSPNTGVETEAFF
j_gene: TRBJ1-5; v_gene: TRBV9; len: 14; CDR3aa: CASSRGPLDQPQHF
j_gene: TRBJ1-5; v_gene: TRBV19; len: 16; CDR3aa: CASSIGGGGNNQPQHF
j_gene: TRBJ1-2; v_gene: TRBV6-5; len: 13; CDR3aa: CASSRSGYYGYTF
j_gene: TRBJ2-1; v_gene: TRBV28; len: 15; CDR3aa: CASSSQDAGINEQFF
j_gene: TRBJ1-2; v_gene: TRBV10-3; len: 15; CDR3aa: CAISATGGINYGYTF
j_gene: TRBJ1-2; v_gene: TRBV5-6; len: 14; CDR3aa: CASSLAGFNYGYTF
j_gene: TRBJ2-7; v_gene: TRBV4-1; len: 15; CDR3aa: CASSQAWDSSYEQYF
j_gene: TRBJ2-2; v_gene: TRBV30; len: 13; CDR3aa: CAWRAGSVGELFF
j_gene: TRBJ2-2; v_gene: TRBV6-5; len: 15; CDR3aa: CASSRWTGLAGELFF